This T cell receptor (beta chain) was captured by sequencing in a study of pediatric ulcerative colitis. Regarding the study as a whole: Acute severe colitis showed lower rectal diversity from clonal expansions.

Up to 500,000 reads were sequenced per sample. Assay: immunoSEQ multiplex PCR; the TCRdb copy retains only in-frame clones and omits some. The profile shows 20,000 to 25,000 clones, approximately 74% of them singletons. Trimming removed 5 bases from V and 7 bases from J; junction bases left unmatched: 14. The length of the CDR3 is 17 residues. Germline lookup yields CDR1 PRHDT and CDR2 FYEKMQ (reference sequence). Concerning this clone: Antigen unknown.

During colonoscopy, one to two rectal pinch biopsies were collected. The specimen sequenced was gut tissue. The clonotype comes from a boy aged 10-17 years with severe ulcerative colitis. This chain links TRBV13 with TRBJ2-7, with 13 bases that match TRBD2. The CDR3 DNA reads as TGTGCCAGCAGCCCAACTAGCGGGGGGGCCGGCGTTCGGGAGCAGTACTTC. Translated, it gives CASSPTSGGAGVREQYF.